The T cell receptor beta chain described here comes from a study of blood T cell repertoires in COVID-19. The wider study: T cells, B-cell-depleted T cells, or PBMCs supplied cDNA or gDNA.

The Seattle patients, enrolled during active infection, were followed longitudinally. V was cut by 2 bases and J by 3 bases, with 4 bases left in between. The V gene's germline CDR1 is SNHLY and CDR2 FYNNEI. This CDR3 contains 12 residues. A single count supports this clone. Here immunoSEQ multiplex PCR was the method, and the copy in TCRdb shows in-frame clones only, minus some. The sample shows some 500,000 clones, less than 90% of them seen only once. The chain recombines TRBV2 with TRBJ1-2; D is undetermined. This sequence was found in a woman aged 45-60 years with COVID-19, enrolled during active disease. Sequencing input: peripheral blood. CDR3 nucleotide sequence: TGTGCCAGCAGTGAACGCGACTATGGCTACACCTTC. Its translation: CASSERDYGYTF.